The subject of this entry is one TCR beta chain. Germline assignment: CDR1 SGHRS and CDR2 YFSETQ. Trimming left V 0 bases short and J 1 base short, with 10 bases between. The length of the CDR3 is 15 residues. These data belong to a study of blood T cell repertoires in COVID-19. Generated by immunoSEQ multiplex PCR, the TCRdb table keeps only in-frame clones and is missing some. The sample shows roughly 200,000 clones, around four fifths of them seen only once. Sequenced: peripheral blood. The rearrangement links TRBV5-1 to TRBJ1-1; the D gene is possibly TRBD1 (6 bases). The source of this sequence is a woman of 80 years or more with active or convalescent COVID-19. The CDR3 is CASSLGGQRNTEAFF. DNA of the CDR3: TGCGCCAGCAGCTTGGGTGGACAGAGGAACACTGAAGCTTTCTTT.